The text below deals with one T cell receptor beta chain. The V gene lost 0 bases and the J gene lost 0 bases, with 12 bases spanning the gap. The CDR3 extends over 17 amino acids. In germline, CDR1 is LNHNV, CDR2 YYDKDF (reference sequence). This sample stems from a study of blood T cell repertoires in COVID-19. Study overall: Acute and convalescent COVID-19 samples came from the United States, Italy and Spain. From T cells, B-cell-depleted T cells, or PBMCs came the material, which was cDNA or gDNA.

In the authors' workflow: For nucleated cells, counts were estimated from reference gene primer amplification. Clones were read by immunoSEQ multiplex PCR, and TCRdb kept only the in-frame ones, dropping some. The V and J calls and the clone size are those of that table, but D and trimming were determined from the DNA. The sample carries about 120,000 clones, around 80% recorded once. This chain uses TRBV15 with TRBJ2-1; the D gene is possibly TRBD1 (5 bases). Sequencing was done on a sample of peripheral blood. This TCR came from an older man with acute or convalescent COVID-19. The DNA of the CDR3 is TGTGCCACCAGCAGAGAATCGGCAGGGCGCTCCTACAATGAGCAGTTCTTC. Translation: CATSRESAGRSYNEQFF.